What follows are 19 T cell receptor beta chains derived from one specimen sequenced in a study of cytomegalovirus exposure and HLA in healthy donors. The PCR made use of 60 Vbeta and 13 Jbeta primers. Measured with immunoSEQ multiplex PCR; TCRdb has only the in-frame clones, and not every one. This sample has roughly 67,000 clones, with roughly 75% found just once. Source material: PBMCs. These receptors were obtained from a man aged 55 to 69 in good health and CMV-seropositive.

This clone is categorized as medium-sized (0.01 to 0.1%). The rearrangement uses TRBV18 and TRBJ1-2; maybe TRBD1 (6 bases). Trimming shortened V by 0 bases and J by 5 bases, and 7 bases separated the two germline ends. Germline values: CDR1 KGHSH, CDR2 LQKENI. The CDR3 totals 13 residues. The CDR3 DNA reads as TGTGCCAGCTCACCACCAGGGGGATATGGCTACACCTTC. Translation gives CASSPPGGYGYTF.

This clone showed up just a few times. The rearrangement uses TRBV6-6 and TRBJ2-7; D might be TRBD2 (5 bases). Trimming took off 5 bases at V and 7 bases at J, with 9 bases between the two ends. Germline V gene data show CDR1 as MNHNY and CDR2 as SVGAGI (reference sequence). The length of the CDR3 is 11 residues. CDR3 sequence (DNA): TGTGCCAGCAGTCTTTCGGGGGAGCAGTACTTC. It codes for CASSLSGEQYF.

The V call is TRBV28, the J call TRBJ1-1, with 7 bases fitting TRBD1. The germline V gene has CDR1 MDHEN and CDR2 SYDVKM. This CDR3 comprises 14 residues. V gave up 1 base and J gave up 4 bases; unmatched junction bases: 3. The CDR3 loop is CASSLSTGSTEAFF. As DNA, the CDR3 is TGTGCCAGCAGTTTATCGACAGGGTCCACTGAAGCTTTCTTT.

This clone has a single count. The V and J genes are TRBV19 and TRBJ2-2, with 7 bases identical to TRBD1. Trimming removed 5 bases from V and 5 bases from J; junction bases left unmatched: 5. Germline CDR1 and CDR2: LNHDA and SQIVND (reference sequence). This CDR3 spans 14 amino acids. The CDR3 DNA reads TGTGCCAGTAGTCTTCTACAGGGGACCGGGGAGCTGTTTTTT. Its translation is CASSLLQGTGELFF.

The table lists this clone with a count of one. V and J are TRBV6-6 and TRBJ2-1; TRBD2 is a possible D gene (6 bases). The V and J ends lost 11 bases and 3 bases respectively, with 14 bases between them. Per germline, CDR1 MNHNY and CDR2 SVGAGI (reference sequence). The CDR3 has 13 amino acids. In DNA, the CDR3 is TGTGCCTCTCGGGACTCCCTCTACAATGAGCAGTTCTTC. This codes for CASRDSLYNEQFF.

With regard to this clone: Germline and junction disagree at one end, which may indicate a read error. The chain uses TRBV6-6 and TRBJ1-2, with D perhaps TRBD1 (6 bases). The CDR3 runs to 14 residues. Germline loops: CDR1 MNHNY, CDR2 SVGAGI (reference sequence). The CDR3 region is CTSSLDRLNYGYTF. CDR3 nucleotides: TGTACCAGCAGCCTTGACAGGCTTAACTATGGCTACACCTTC.

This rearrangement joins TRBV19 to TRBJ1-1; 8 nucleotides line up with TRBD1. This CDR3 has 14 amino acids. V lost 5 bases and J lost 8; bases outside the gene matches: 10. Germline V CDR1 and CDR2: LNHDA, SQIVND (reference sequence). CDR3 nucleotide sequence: TGTGCCAGTAGTCCGGGACAGGTATATTCCGAAGCTTTCTTT. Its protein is CASSPGQVYSEAFF.

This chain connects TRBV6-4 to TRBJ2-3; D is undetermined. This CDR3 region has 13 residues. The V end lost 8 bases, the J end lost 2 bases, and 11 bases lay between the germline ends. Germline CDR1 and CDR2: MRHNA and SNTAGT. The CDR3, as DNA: TGTGCCAGCTCGGCGGAGTACACAGATACGCAGTATTTT. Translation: CASSAEYTDTQYF.

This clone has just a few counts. The CDR3 reads CASTPTARYNEQYF. The CDR3 nucleotides are TGTGCCAGCACCCCCACGGCTAGATATAACGAGCAGTACTTC. This chain links TRBV6-1 with TRBJ2-7; D gene ambiguous. V lost 7 bases and J lost 5, with 18 bases in between. Germline CDR1 and CDR2: MNHNS and SASEGT. This CDR3 has 14 residues.

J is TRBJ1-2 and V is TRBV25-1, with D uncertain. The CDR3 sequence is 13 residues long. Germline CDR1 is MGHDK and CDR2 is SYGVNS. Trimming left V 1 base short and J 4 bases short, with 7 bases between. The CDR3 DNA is TGTGCCAGCAGTGAATGGGCGGGCTATGGCTACACCTTC. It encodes CASSEWAGYGYTF.

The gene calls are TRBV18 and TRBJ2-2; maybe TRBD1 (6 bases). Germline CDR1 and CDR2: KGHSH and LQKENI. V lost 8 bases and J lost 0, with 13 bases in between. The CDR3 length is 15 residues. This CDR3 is CASQGGVSNTGELFF. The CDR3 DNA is TGTGCCAGCCAAGGGGGTGTGTCGAACACCGGGGAGCTGTTTTTT.

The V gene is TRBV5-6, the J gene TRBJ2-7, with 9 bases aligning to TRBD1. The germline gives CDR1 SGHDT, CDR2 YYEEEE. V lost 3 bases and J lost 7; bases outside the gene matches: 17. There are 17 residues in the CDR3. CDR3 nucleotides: TGTGCCAGCAGCTCATACTTCGGGACAGGGTCCCCCTGGGAGCAGTACTTC. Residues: CASSSYFGTGSPWEQYF.

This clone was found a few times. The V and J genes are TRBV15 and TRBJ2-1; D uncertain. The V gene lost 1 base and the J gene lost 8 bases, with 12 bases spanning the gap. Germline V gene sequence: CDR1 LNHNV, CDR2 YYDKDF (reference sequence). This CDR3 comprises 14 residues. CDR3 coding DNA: TGTGCCACCAGCAGAGTCGATGGCCAAGATGAGCAGTTCTTC. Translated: CATSRVDGQDEQFF.

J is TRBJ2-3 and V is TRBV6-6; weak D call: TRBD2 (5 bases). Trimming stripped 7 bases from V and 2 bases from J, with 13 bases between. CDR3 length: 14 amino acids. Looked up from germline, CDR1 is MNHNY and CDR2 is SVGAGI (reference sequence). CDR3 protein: CASMSGSLTDTQYF. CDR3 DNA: TGTGCCAGCATGAGCGGTTCGCTCACAGATACGCAGTATTTT.

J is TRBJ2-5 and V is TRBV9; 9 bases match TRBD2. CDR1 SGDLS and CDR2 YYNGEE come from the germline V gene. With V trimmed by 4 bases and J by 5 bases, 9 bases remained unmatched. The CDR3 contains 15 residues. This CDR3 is CASSLTSGGWETQYF. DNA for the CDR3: TGTGCCAGCAGCTTGACTAGCGGAGGGTGGGAGACCCAGTACTTC. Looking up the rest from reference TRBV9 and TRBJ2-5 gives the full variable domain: DSGVTQTPKHLITATGQRVTLRCSPRSGDLSVYWYQQSLDQGLQFLIQYYNGEERAKGNILERFSAQQFPDLHSELNLSSLELGDSALYFCASSLTSGGWETQYFGPGTRLLVL.

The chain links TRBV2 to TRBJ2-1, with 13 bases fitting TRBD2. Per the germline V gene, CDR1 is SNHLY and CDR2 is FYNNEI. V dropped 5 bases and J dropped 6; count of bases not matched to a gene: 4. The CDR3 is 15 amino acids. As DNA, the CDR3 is TGTGCCAGCAGTTACGGGACTAGCGGGGTCAATGAGCAGTTCTTC. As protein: CASSYGTSGVNEQFF.

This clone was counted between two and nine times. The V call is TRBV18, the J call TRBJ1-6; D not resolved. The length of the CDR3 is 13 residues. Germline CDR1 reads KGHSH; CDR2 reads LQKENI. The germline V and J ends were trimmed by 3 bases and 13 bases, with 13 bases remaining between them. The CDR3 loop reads CASSPTEALPLHF. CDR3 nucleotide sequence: TGTGCCAGCTCACCTACGGAGGCCCTCCCCCTCCACTTT.

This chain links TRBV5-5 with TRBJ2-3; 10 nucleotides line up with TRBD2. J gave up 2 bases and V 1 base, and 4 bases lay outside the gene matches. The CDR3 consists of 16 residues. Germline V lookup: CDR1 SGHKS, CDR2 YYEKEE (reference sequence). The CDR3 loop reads CASSLRLAGATDTQYF. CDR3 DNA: TGTGCCAGCAGCTTGAGGCTAGCGGGGGCCACAGATACGCAGTATTTT.

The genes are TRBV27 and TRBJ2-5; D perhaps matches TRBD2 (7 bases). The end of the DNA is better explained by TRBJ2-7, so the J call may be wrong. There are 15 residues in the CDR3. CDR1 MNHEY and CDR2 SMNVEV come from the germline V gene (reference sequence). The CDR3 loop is CASSLSRRGGAEQYF. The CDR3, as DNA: TGTGCCAGCAGTTTATCGAGAAGGGGGGGGGCCGAGCAGTACTTC.